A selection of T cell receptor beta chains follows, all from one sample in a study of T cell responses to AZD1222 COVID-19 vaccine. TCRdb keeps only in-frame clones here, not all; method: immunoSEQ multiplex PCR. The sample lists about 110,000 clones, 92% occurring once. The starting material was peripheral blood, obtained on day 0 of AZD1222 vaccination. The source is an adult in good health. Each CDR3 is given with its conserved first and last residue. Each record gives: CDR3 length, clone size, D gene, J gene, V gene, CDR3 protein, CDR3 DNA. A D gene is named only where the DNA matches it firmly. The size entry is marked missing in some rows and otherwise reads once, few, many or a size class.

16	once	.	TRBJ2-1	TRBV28	CASTLLEGSPYNEQFF	TGTGCCAGCACCTTATTAGAAGGAAGCCCCTACAATGAGCAGTTCTTC
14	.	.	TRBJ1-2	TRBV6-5	CASTQGRQGSGYTF	TGTGCCAGCACCCAAGGAAGGCAGGGTAGTGGCTACACCTTC
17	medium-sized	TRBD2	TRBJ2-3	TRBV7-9	CASSPARLAGVTDTQYF	TGTGCCAGCAGCCCGGCGAGGCTAGCGGGGGTGACAGATACGCAGTATTTT
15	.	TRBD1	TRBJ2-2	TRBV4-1	CASSQRTGDTGELFF	TGCGCCAGCAGCCAAAGGACAGGGGACACCGGGGAGCTGTTTTTT
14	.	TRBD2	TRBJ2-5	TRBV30	CAWSWGREGETQYF	TGTGCCTGGAGTTGGGGCAGGGAGGGAGAGACCCAGTACTTC
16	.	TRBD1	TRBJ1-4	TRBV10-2	CASSDLQGPTNEKLFF	TGCGCCAGCAGTGATTTACAGGGGCCGACTAATGAAAAACTGTTTTTT
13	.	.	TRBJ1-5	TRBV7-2	CASRGSFNQPQHF	TGTGCCAGCAGGGGGTCCTTCAATCAGCCCCAGCATTTT
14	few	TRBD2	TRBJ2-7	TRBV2	CAEKGLAASYEQYF	TGTGCCGAGAAGGGGCTAGCGGCCTCCTACGAGCAGTACTTC
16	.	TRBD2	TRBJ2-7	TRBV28	CASSSVGLAVSYEQYF	TGTGCCAGCAGTTCCGTAGGGCTAGCGGTCTCCTACGAGCAGTACTTC
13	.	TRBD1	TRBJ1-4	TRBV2	CASSRDRDEKLFF	TGTGCCAGCAGCCGGGACAGGGATGAAAAACTGTTTTTT
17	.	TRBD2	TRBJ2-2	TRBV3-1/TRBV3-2	CASSPNSGGADTGELFF	TGTGCCAGCAGCCCCAATAGCGGGGGGGCTGACACCGGGGAGCTGTTTTTT
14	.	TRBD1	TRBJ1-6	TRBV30	CAWSSGQASPPLHF	TGTGCCTGGTCCTCGGGACAGGCCTCTCCACCCCTCCACTTT
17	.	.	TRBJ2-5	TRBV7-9	CASSSDSSDYSQETQYF	TGTGCCAGCAGCTCCGATTCTAGCGACTATAGCCAAGAGACCCAGTACTTC
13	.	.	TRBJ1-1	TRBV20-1	CSASGARLGAAFF	TGCAGTGCTAGTGGGGCCCGCCTTGGGGCAGCTTTCTTT
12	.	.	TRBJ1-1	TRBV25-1	CASSETGRWAFF	TGTGCCAGCAGTGAGACGGGGCGGTGGGCTTTCTTT
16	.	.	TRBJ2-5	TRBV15	CATSRQSRQPGDTQYF	TGTGCCACCAGCAGACAATCGAGACAGCCGGGGGATACCCAGTACTTC
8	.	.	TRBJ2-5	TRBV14	CASSHEDF	TGTGCCAGCAGCCACGAAGACTTC
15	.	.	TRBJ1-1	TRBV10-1	CASSEGRLMNTEAFF	TGCGCCAGCAGTGAGGGACGTTTGATGAACACTGAAGCTTTCTTT
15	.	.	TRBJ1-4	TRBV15	CATSSLRISNEKLFF	TGTGCCACCAGCAGTCTGAGGATTTCTAATGAAAAACTGTTTTTT
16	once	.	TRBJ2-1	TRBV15	CATSRERGVIYNEQFF	TGTGCCACCAGCAGAGAGAGGGGGGTCATCTACAATGAGCAGTTCTTC
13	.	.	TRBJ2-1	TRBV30	CAETGTSNNEQFF	TGTGCTGAGACCGGGACGAGTAACAATGAGCAGTTCTTC
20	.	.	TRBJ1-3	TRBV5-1	CASSLAFSQGRTSSGNTIYF	TGCGCCAGCAGCTTGGCCTTTTCGCAGGGGAGAACCTCTTCTGGAAACACCATATATTTT
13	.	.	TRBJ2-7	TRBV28	CASSLRTGYEQYF	TGTGCCAGCAGTCTTCGGACGGGGTACGAGCAGTACTTC
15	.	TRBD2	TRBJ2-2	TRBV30	CAWRPGLASTGELFF	TGTGCCTGGAGACCCGGACTAGCGAGCACCGGGGAGCTGTTTTTT
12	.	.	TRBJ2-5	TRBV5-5	CASSRGRQTQYF	TGTGCCAGCAGTCGTGGTAGGCAGACCCAGTACTTC
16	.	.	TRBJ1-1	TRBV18	CASSPPRDGVKVEAFF	TGTGCCAGCTCACCCCCCCGGGACGGAGTCAAAGTTGAAGCTTTCTTT
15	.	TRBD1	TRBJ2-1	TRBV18	CASSPPRQGSNEQFF	TGTGCCAGCTCACCACCGAGACAGGGGTCTAATGAGCAGTTCTTC
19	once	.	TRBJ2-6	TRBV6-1	CASSEFDVLMASGANVLTF	TGTGCCAGCAGTGAATTCGACGTCTTGATGGCCTCTGGGGCCAACGTCCTGACTTTC
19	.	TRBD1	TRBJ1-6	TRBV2	CASSTSRDRGQIYNSPLHF	TGTGCCAGCAGCACATCTCGGGACAGGGGACAAATATATAATTCACCCCTCCACTTT
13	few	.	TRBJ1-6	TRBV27	CATGGSYNSPLHF	TGTGCCACGGGAGGGTCCTATAATTCACCCCTCCACTTT
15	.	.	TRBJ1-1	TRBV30	CAWSGGGGWNTEAFF	TGTGCCTGGAGTGGGGGGGGAGGCTGGAACACTGAAGCTTTCTTT
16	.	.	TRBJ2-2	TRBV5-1	CASSLSPGENTGELFF	TGCGCCAGCAGCTTGTCGCCAGGGGAGAACACCGGGGAGCTGTTTTTT
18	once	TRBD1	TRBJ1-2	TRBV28	CASMVVIGTNTGVSGYTF	TGTGCCAGCATGGTGGTTATAGGAACCAACACAGGGGTTAGTGGCTACACCTTC
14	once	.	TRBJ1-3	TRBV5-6	CASSLGNSGNTIYF	TGTGCCAGCAGCTTAGGGAACTCTGGAAACACCATATATTTT
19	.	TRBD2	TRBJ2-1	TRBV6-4	CASSRLGQGLAGGPNEQFF	TGTGCCAGTTCGAGATTGGGACAGGGACTAGCGGGGGGACCCAATGAGCAGTTCTTC
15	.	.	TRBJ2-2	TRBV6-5	CASSYSVGGRGELFF	TGTGCCAGCAGTTACTCAGTCGGAGGGAGGGGGGAGCTGTTTTTT
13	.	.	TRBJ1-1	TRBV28	CASSLYGDAWAFF	TGTGCCAGCAGTTTGTACGGGGATGCTTGGGCTTTCTTT
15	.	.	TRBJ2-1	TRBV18	CASSPGRVGSGEQFF	TGTGCCAGCTCACCAGGAAGGGTAGGAAGCGGTGAGCAGTTCTTC
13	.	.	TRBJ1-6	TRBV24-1	CATSDTERSPLHF	TGTGCCACCAGTGATACTGAACGTTCACCCCTCCACTTT
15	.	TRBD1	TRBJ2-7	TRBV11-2	CASSAARGHSYEQYF	TGTGCCAGCAGCGCCGCCAGGGGGCATTCCTACGAGCAGTACTTC
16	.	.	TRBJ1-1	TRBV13	CASSLGGGVAFQAAFF	TGTGCCAGCAGCTTAGGGGGGGGCGTTGCCTTCCAGGCGGCTTTCTTT